This paragraph reports one TCR beta chain. Authors' analysis steps: Researchers report that nucleated cell counts were estimated from reference gene primer amplification. Generated by immunoSEQ multiplex PCR, the TCRdb table keeps only in-frame clones and is missing some. That table furnishes V, J and clone size, whereas the DNA furnished D and trimming. Seen here are fewer than 300,000 clones, around 89% observed once, and the top ten hold 0.9% to 1%. CDR1 is SGHKS and CDR2 is YYEKEE in the germline V gene (reference sequence). The CDR3 has 17 amino acids. V was pared by 3 bases and J by 0 bases, with 2 bases of the junction left unmatched. This sample is drawn from a study of blood T cell repertoires in COVID-19. Across the study: Sites across the United States, Italy and Spain contributed samples from acute and convalescent COVID-19. Nucleic acid was either cDNA or gDNA, and it came from T cells, B-cell-depleted T cells, or PBMCs.

The specimen was peripheral blood. The chain joins TRBV5-5 to TRBJ2-3, with 15 bases fitting TRBD2. The sequence was collected from a woman aged 40-49 years who had recovered from COVID-19. CDR3 residues: CASSSGLAGGSTDTQYF. The CDR3 region has the DNA TGTGCCAGCAGCTCGGGACTAGCGGGAGGAAGCACAGATACGCAGTATTTT.